The clone carrying this T cell receptor (beta chain) turned up a few times. The same CDR3 also results from other DNA sequences found in this sample. Trimming pared 4 bases from V and 1 base from J, leaving 10 bases between. The germline V gene encodes CDR1 SQVTM and CDR2 ANQGSEA. The CDR3 consists of 14 residues. The data stem from a study of blood T cell repertoires in COVID-19. About the study: COVID-19 samples collected from the United States, Italy and Spain covered acute and convalescent phases.

The method was immunoSEQ multiplex PCR; TCRdb's version includes in-frame clones alone and lacks a portion of them. The sample lists roughly 320,000 clones, about nine tenths occurring once. Those who participated ranged in age from 18 to 89 years and resided in 20 to 25 US areas. Either two negative PCRs, clearance, or symptom resolution qualified Cohort 3 donors as recovered. Source material: PBMCs or T cells enriched from blood (not recorded which). The TCR sequence derives from a man aged 30 to 45 who had recovered from COVID-19. The chain uses TRBV29-1 and TRBJ1-4, with D possibly being TRBD1 (6 bases). CDR3 coding DNA: TGCAGCGTTGGCGCACAGGGAACTAATGAAAAACTGTTTTTT. Protein: CSVGAQGTNEKLFF. The whole variable domain, filled in from reference TRBV29-1 and TRBJ1-4, reads SAVISQKPSRDICQRGTSLTIQCQVDSQVTMMFWYRQQPGQSLTLIATANQGSEATYESGFVIDKFPISRPNLTFSTLTVSNMSPEDSSIYLCSVGAQGTNEKLFFGSGTQLSVL.